The sample holds a few counts of the clone carrying this TCR beta chain. Its specificity is unknown. The data derive from a study of identical twins. TCRdb re-called the 5' RACE reads through MiXCR, storing one row per CDR3 protein. The sample yields about 250,000 distinct CDR3 sequences, approximately 7.9% seen once. The CDR3 length is 13 residues. Per germline, CDR1 LNHDA and CDR2 SQIVND (reference sequence). V lost 3 bases to trimming and J lost 0 bases, with 3 bases between them. Findings and caveats of the study: There was more out-of-frame TCR alpha sharing in monozygotic twins than models estimated. Twins shared beta out-of-frame sequences in excess, but this excess was weaker. Twin pairs' shared out-of-frame alpha sequences were enriched in low generation probability.

The same sample was also used in a study of yellow fever vaccine responses in identical twins.

The specimen was CD8+ T cells sorted from blood. This rearrangement joins TRBV19 to TRBJ1-3, with D unclear. The clonotype originates from a woman under 30 in good health. The CDR3: CASSITSGNTIYF. The CDR3 DNA reads TGTGCCAGTAGTATCACCTCTGGAAACACCATATATTTT.